What follows describes a single T cell receptor (beta chain). The antigen is unknown. The TCR beta libraries were generated through quantitative 5'-RACE incorporating molecular barcodes. TCRdb analysed the 5' RACE reads with MiXCR anew, one entry per CDR3 protein. The sample records some 130,000 distinct CDR3 sequences, approximately 9.2% being singletons. Germline values: CDR1 SGHAT, CDR2 FQNNGV. The V gene lost 5 bases and the J gene lost 4 bases, with 17 bases spanning the gap. There are 15 residues in the CDR3. The data originate from a study of CD8 T cells in ankylosing spondylitis. Findings and limits, study-wide: Earlier studies detected some motif variants in reactive arthritis synovial fluid and blood. A TCR beta motif made of several highly homologous variants seemed typical of ankylosing spondylitis blood.

The sequence came from a male donor with ankylosing spondylitis. Input material: synovial fluid, either unsorted or a sorted T cell fraction (not recorded which). The chain uses TRBV11-2 and TRBJ1-1; D gene ambiguous. CDR3 residues: CASSPTDGFITEAFF. In nucleotides, the CDR3 is TGTGCCAGCAGCCCCACAGATGGTTTCATCACTGAAGCTTTCTTT. The whole variable domain, remainder taken from reference TRBV11-2 and TRBJ1-1, is EAGVAQSPRYKIIEKRQSVAFWCNPISGHATLYWYQQILGQGPKLLIQFQNNGVVDDSQLPKDRFSAERLKGVDSTLKIQPAKLEDSAVYLCASSPTDGFITEAFFGQGTRLTVV.